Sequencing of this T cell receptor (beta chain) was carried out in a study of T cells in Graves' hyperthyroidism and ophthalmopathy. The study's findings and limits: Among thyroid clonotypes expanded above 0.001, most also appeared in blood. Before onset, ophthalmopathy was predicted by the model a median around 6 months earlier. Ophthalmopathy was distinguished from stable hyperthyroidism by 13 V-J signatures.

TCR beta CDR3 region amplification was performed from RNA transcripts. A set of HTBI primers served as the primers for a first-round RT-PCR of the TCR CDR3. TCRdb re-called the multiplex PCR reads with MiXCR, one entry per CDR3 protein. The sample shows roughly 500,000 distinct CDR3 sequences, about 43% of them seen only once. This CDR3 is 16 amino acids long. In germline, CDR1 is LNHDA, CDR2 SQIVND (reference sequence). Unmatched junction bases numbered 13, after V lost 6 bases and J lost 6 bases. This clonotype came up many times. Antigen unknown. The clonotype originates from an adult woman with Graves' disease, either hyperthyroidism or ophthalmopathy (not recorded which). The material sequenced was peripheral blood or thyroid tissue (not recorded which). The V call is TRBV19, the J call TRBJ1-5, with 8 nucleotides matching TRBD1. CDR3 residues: CASSTDRVLPLQPQHF. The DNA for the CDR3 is TGTGCCAGTAGCACGGACAGGGTCCTTCCACTTCAGCCCCAGCATTTT.